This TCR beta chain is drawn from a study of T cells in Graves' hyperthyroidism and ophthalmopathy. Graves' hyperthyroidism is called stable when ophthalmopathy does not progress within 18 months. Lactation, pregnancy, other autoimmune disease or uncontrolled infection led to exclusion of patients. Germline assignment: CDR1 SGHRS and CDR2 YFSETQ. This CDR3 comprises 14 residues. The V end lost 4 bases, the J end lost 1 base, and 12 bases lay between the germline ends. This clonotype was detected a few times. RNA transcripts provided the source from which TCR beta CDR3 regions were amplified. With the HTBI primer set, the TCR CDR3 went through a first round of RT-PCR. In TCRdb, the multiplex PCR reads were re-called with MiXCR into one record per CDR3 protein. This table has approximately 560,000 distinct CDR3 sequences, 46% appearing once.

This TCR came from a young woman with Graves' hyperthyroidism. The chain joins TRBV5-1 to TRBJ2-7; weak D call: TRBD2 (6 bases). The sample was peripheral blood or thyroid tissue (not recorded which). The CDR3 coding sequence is TGCGCCAGCAGCACCCGACTAGGGTCCTACGAGCAGTACTTC. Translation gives CASSTRLGSYEQYF.